This TCR beta chain was identified during a study of Ad26.COV2.S vaccination and SARS-CoV-2 variants. General observations from the study: The placebo group had lower spike-specific TCR breadth than the vaccine recipients did.

Generated by immunoSEQ multiplex PCR, the TCRdb table keeps only in-frame clones and is missing some. This table holds more than 300,000 clones, around nine tenths found once. As for this clone: Its target is not known.

Germline V lookup: CDR1 KGHDR, CDR2 SFDVKD. This CDR3 contains 13 residues. V lost 7 bases to trimming and J lost 4 bases, with 9 bases between them. The treatment: roughly 18 received Ad26.COV2.S at low or high dose, single or two shots; about 5 received placebo; per-sample allocation not given. Following the first vaccine or placebo injection, samples were taken on day 63. An Ad26 vector expressing Wuhan-strain SARS-CoV-2 spike served as the vaccine. The input for sequencing was peripheral blood, taken in a trial of Ad26.COV2.S vaccine versus placebo. This clonotype was obtained from a person between 18 and 65 years old who received the Ad26.COV2.S COVID-19 vaccine or a placebo. The J gene is TRBJ2-2, the V gene TRBV24-1; D call uncertain. In DNA, the CDR3 is TGTGCCACCAGGAGTTCGGGCACCGGGGAGCTGTTTTTT. Protein: CATRSSGTGELFF.